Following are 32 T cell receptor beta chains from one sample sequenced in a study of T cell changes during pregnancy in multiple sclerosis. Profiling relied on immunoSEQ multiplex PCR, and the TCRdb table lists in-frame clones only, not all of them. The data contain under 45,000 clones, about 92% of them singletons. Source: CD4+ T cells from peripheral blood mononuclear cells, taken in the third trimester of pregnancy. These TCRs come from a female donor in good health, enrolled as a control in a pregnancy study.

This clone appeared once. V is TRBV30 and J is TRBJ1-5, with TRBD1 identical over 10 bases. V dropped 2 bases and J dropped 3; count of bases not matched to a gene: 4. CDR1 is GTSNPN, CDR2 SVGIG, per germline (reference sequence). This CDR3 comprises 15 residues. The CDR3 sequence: CAWSYGTGDNQPQHF. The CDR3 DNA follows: TGTGCCTGGAGTTACGGGACAGGGGACAATCAGCCCCAGCATTTT.

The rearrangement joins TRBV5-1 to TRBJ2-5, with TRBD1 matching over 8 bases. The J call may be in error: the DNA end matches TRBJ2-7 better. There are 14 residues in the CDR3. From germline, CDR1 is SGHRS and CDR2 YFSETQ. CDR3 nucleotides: TGCGCCAGCAGCTTCCGGGACAGGAGCTACGAGCAGTACTTC. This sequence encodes CASSFRDRSYEQYF.

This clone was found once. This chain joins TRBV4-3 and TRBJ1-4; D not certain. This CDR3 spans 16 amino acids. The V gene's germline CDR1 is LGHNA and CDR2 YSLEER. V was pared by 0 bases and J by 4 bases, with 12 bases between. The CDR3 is CASSQDRGIFNEKLFF. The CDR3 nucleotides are TGCGCCAGCAGCCAAGATCGAGGGATTTTTAATGAAAAACTGTTTTTT.

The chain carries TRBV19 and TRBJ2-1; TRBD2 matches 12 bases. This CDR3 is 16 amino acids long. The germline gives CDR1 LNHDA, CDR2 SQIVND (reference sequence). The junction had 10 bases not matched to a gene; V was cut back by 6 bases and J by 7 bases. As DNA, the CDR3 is TGTGCCAGTAGGAGGGGACTAGCGGGCAGGGGAAATGAGCAGTTCTTC. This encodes CASRRGLAGRGNEQFF.

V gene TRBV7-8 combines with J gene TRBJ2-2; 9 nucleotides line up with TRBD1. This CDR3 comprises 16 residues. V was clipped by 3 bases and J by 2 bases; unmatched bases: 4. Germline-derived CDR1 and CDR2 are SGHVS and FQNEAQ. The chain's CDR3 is CASSLRDRVNTGELFF. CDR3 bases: TGTGCCAGCAGCTTGAGGGACAGGGTAAACACCGGGGAGCTGTTTTTT.

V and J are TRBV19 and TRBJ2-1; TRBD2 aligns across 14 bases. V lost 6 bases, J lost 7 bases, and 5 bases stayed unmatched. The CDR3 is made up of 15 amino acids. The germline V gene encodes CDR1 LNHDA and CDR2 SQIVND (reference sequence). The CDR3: CASRPTSGGANEQFF. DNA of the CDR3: TGTGCCAGTAGACCGACTAGCGGGGGGGCAAATGAGCAGTTCTTC.

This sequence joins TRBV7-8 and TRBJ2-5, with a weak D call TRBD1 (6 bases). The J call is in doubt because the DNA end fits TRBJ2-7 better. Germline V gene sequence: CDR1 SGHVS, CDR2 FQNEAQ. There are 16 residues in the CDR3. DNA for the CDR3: TGTGCCAGCAGCTCTTTTCAGGTACAGGGCGTGAACGAGCAGTACTTC. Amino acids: CASSSFQVQGVNEQYF.

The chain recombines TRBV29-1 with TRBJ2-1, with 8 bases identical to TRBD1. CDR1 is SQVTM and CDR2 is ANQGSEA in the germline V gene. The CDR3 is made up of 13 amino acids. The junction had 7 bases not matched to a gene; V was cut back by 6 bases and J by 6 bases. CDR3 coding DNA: TGCAGCGTCCGGAGTGACAGGGGCAATGAGCAGTTCTTC. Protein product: CSVRSDRGNEQFF.

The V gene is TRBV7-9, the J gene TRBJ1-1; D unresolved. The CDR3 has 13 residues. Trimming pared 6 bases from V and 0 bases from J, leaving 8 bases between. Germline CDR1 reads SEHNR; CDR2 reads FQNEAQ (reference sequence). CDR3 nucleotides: TGTGCCAGCAGGACACCGATGAACACTGAAGCTTTCTTT. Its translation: CASRTPMNTEAFF.

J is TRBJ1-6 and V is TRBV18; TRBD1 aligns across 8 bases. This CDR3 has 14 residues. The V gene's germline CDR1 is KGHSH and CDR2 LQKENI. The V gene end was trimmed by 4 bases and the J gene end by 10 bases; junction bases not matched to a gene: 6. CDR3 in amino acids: CASSLGQGWSPLHF. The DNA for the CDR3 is TGTGCCAGCTCACTCGGACAGGGATGGTCACCCCTCCACTTT.

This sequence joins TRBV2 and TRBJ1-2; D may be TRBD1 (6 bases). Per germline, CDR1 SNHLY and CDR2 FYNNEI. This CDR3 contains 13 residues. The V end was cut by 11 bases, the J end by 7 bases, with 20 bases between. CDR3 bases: TGTGCCGGTACCTTGGGGGCTGTAGGTGGCTACACCTTC. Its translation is CAGTLGAVGGYTF. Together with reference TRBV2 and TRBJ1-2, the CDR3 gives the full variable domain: EPEVTQTPSHQVTQMGQEVILRCVPISNHLYFYWYRQILGQKVEFLVSFYNNEISEKSEIFDDQFSVERPDGSNFTLKIRSTKLEDSAMYFCAGTLGAVGGYTFGSGTRLTVV.

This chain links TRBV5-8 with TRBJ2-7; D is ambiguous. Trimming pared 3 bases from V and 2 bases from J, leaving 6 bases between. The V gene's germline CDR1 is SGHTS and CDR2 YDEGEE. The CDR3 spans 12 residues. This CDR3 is CASSSYTYEQYF. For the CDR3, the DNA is TGTGCCAGCAGCTCGTATACCTACGAGCAGTACTTC.

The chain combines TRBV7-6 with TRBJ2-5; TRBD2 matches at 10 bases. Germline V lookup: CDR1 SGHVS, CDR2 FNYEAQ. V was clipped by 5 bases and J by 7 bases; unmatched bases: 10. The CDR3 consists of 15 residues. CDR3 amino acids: CASSPPSGGQGTQYF. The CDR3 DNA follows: TGTGCCAGCAGCCCCCCTAGCGGGGGCCAGGGGACCCAGTACTTC.

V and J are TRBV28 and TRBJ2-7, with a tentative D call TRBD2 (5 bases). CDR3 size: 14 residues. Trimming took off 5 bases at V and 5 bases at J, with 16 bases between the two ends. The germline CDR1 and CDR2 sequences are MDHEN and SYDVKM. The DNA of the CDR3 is TGTGCCAGCAGTCCCGTCGCGCGGGTGCACGAGCAGTACTTC. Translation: CASSPVARVHEQYF. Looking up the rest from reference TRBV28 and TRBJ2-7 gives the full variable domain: DVKVTQSSRYLVKRTGEKVFLECVQDMDHENMFWYRQDPGLGLRLIYFSYDVKMKEKGDIPEGYSVSREKKERFSLILESASTNQTSMYLCASSPVARVHEQYFGPGTRLTVT.

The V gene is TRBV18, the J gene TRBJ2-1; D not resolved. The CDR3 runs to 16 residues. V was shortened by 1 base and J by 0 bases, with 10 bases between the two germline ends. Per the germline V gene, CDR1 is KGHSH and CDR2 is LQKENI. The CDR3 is CASSPRSISSYNEQFF. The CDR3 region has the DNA TGTGCCAGCTCACCACGGAGCATCAGCTCCTACAATGAGCAGTTCTTC.

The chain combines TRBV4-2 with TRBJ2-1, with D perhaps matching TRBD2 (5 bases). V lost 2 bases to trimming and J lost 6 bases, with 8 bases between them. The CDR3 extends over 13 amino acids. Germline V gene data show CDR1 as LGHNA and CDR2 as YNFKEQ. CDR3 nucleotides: TGTGCCAGCAGCCAAATAGAGGGCAATGAGCAGTTCTTC. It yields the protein CASSQIEGNEQFF.

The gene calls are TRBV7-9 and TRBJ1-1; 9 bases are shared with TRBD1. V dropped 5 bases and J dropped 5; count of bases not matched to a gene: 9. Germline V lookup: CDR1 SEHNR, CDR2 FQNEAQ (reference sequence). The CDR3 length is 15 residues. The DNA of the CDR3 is TGTGCCAGCAGCATAAAACAGGGGGCGAGGACTGAAGCTTTCTTT. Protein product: CASSIKQGARTEAFF.

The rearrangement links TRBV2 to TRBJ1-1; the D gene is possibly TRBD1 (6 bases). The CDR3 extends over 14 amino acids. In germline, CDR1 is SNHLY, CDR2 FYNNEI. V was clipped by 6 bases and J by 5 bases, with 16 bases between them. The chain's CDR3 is CASSRDQGFTEAFF. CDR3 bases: TGTGCCAGCAGCAGGGACCAGGGGTTTACTGAAGCTTTCTTT.

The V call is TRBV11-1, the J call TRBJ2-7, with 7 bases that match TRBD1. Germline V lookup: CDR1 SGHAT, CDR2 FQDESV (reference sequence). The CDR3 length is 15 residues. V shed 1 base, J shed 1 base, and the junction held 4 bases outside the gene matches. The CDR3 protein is CASSLGGQRSYEQYF. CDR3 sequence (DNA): TGTGCCAGCAGCTTAGGGGGACAGAGGTCCTACGAGCAGTACTTC.

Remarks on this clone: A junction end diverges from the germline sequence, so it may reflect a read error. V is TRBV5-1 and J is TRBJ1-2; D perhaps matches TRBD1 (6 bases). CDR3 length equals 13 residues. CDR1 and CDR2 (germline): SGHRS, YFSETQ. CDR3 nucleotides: TGCGCCAGCAGGTTGGACAGTCACTATGGCTACACCTTC. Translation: CASRLDSHYGYTF.

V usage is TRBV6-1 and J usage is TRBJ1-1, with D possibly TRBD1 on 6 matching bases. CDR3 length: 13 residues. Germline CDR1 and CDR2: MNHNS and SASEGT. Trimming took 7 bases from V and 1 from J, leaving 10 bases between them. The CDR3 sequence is CASKTTGNTEAFF. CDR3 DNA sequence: TGTGCCAGCAAAACGACAGGGAACACTGAAGCTTTCTTT.

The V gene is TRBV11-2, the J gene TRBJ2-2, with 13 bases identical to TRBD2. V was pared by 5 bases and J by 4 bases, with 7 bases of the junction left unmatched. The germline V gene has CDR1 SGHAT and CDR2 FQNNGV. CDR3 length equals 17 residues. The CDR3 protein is CASSPGLAGASTGELFF. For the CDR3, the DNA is TGTGCCAGCAGCCCCGGACTAGCGGGGGCCTCCACCGGGGAGCTGTTTTTT.

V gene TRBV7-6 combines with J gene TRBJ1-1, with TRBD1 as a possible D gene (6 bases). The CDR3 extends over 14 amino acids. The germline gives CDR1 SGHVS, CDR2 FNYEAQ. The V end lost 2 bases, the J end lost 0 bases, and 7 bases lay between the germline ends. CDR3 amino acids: CASSLRGMNTEAFF. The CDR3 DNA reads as TGTGCCAGCAGCTTAAGGGGGATGAACACTGAAGCTTTCTTT.

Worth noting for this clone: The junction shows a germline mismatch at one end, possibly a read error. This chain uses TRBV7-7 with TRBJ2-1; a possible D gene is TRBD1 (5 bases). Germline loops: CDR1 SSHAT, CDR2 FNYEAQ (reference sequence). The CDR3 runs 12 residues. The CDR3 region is CASSPSGYEQFF. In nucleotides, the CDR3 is TGTGCTAGCAGCCCCTCAGGGTATGAGCAGTTCTTC.

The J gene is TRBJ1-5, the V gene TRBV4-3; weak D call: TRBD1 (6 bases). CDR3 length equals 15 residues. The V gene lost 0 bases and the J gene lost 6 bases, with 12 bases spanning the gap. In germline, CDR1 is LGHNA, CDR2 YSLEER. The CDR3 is CASSQDQGGGQPQHF. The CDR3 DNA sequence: TGCGCCAGCAGCCAAGATCAGGGAGGGGGTCAGCCCCAGCATTTT.

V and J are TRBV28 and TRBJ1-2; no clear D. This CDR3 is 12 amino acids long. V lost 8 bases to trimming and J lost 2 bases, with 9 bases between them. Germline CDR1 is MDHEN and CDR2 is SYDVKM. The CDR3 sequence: CASLTGNYGYTF. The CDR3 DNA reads TGTGCCAGCCTTACGGGGAACTATGGCTACACCTTC.

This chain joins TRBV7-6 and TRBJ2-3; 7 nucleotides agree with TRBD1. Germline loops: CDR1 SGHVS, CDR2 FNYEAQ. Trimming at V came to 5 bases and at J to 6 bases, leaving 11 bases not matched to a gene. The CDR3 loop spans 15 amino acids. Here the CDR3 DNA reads TGTGCCAGCAGCCGGACAGGTCAGGGGGTCGATACGCAGTATTTT. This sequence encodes CASSRTGQGVDTQYF.

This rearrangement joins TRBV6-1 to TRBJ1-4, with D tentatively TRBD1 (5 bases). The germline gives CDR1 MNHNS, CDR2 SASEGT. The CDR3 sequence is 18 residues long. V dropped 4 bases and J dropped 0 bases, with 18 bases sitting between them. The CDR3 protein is CASSVYRRGRATNEKLFF. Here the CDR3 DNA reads TGTGCCAGCAGTGTCTACAGGCGGGGTCGAGCAACTAATGAAAAACTGTTTTTT.

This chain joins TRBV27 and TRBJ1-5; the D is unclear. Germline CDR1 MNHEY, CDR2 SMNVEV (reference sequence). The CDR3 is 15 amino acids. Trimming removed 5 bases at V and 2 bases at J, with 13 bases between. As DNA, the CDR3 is TGTGCCAGCAGTACGAGAAGAGGGCGCAATCAGCCCCAGCATTTT. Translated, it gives CASSTRRGRNQPQHF.

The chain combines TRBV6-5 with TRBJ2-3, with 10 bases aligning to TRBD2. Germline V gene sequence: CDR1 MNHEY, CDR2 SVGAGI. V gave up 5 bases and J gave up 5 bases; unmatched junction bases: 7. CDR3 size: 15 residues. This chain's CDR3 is CASSRQRGGQDTQYF. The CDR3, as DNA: TGTGCCAGCAGTCGACAGCGGGGGGGCCAAGATACGCAGTATTTT.

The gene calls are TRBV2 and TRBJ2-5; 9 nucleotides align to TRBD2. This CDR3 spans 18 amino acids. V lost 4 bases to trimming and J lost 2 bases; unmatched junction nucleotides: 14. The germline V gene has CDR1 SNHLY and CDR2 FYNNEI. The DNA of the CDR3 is TGTGCCAGCAGTGCGGTTAGCGGGGGCCGTGGAGGGCAAGAGACCCAGTACTTC. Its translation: CASSAVSGGRGGQETQYF.

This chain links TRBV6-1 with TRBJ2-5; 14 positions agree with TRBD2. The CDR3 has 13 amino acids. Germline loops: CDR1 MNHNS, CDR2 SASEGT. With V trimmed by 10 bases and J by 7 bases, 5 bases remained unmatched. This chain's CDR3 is CAIGTSGGRTQYF. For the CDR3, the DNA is TGTGCCATCGGGACTAGCGGGGGTAGGACCCAGTACTTC.